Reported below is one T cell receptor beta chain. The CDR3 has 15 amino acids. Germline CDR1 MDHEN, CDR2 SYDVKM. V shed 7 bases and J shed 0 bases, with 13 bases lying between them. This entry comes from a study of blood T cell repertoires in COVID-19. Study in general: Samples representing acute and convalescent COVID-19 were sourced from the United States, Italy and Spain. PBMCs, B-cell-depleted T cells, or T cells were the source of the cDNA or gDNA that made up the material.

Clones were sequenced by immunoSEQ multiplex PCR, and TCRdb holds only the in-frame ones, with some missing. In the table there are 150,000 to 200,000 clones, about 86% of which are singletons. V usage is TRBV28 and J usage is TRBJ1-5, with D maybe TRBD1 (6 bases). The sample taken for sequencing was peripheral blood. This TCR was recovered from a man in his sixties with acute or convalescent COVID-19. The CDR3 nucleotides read TGTGCCAGCACCCGACAGGACGTTAGCAATCAGCCCCAGCATTTT. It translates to CASTRQDVSNQPQHF. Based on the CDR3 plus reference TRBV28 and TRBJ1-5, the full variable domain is DVKVTQSSRYLVKRTGEKVFLECVQDMDHENMFWYRQDPGLGLRLIYFSYDVKMKEKGDIPEGYSVSREKKERFSLILESASTNQTSMYLCASTRQDVSNQPQHFGDGTRLSIL.